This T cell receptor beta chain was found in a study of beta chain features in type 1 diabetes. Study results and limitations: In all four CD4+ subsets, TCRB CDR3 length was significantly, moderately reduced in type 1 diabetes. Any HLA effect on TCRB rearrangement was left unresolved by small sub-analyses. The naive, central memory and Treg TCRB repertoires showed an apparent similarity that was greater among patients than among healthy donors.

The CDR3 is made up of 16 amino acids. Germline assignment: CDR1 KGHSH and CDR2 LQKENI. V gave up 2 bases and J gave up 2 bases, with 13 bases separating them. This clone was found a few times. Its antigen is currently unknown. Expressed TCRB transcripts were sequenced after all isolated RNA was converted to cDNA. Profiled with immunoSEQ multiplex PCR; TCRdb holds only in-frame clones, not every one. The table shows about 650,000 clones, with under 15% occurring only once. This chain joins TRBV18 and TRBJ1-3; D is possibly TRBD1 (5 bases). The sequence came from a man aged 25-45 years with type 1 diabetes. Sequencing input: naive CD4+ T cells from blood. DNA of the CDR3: TGTGCCAGCTCACCAAACGACAGAGCCGCTGGAAACACCATATATTTT. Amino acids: CASSPNDRAAGNTIYF. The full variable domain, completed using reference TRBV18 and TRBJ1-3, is NAGVMQNPRHLVRRRGQEARLRCSPMKGHSHVYWYRQLPEEGLKFMVYLQKENIIDESGMPKERFSAEFPKEGPSILRIQQVVRGDSAAYFCASSPNDRAAGNTIYFGEGSWLTVV.